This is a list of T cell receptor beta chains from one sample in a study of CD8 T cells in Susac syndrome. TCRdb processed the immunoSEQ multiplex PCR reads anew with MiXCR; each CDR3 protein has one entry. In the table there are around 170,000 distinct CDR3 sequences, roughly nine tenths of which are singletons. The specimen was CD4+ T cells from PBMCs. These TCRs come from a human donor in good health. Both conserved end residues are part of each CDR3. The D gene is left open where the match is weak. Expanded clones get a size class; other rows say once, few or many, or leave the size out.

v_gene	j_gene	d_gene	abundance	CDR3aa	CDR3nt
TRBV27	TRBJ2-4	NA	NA	CASSLSGGNIQYF	TGTGCCAGCAGTTTATCGGGGGGAAACATTCAGTACTTC
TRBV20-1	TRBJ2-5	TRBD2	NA	CSARPSGRETQYF	TGCAGTGCTAGGCCTAGCGGGAGGGAGACCCAGTACTTC
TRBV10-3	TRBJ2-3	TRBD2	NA	CAISDPGGVRTDTQYF	TGTGCCATCAGTGATCCGGGGGGAGTACGGACAGATACGCAGTATTTT
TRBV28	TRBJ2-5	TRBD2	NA	CASTPGGRGETQYF	TGTGCCAGCACCCCTGGCGGGAGGGGTGAGACCCAGTACTTC
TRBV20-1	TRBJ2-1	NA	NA	CSARDINEQFF	TGCAGTGCTAGAGATATCAATGAGCAGTTCTTC
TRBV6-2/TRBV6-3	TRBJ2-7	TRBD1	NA	CASSYYRPGQGYEQYF	TGTGCCAGCAGTTACTACCGCCCGGGACAGGGTTACGAGCAGTACTTC
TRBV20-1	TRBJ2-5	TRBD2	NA	CSASTASGGRETQYF	TGCAGTGCTAGTACGGCTAGCGGGGGGCGAGAGACCCAGTACTTC
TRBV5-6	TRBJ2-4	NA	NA	CASSQGQGGNIQYF	TGTGCCAGCAGCCAAGGACAGGGAGGGAACATTCAGTACTTC
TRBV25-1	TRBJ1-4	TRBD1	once	CASSEPTGNEKLFF	TGTGCCAGCAGTGAACCGACAGGGAATGAAAAACTGTTTTTT
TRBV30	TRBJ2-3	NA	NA	CAWSNPGADTQYF	TGTGCCTGGAGTAATCCAGGGGCAGATACGCAGTATTTT
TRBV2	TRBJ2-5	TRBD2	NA	CASSDVGTSGRQTQYF	TGTGCCAGCAGTGACGTAGGGACTAGCGGGAGACAGACCCAGTACTTC
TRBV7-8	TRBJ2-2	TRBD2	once	CASSSRGGTNTGELFF	TGTGCCAGCAGCTCCCGGGGGGGCACTAACACCGGGGAGCTGTTTTTT
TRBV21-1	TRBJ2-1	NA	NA	CASSKQAGGLYEQFF	TGTGCCAGCAGCAAACAAGCGGGGGGGCTTTATGAGCAGTTCTTC
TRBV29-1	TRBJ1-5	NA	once	CSVEGPGGNQPQHF	TGCAGCGTTGAGGGCCCGGGGGGCAATCAGCCCCAGCATTTT
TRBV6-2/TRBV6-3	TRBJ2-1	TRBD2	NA	CASSYPPRAGGSSYNEQFF	TGTGCCAGCAGTTACCCACCTAGAGCGGGAGGCAGCTCCTACAATGAGCAGTTCTTC
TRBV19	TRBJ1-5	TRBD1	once	CASRWTGPGGQPQHF	TGTGCCAGTAGATGGACAGGGCCAGGCGGTCAGCCCCAGCATTTT
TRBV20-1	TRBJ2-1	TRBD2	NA	CSATPSGRTNEQFF	TGCAGTGCCACCCCTAGCGGGAGAACCAATGAGCAGTTCTTC
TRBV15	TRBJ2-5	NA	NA	CATSRGSVTVQETQYF	TGTGCCACCAGCAGAGGAAGTGTGACAGTCCAAGAGACCCAGTACTTC
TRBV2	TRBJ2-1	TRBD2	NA	CASSDHGAGGDYNEQFF	TGTGCCAGCAGTGACCACGGAGCGGGGGGGGACTACAATGAGCAGTTCTTC
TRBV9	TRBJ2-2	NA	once	CASSVSSGTGELFF	TGTGCCAGCAGCGTATCCTCGGGCACCGGGGAGCTGTTTTTT